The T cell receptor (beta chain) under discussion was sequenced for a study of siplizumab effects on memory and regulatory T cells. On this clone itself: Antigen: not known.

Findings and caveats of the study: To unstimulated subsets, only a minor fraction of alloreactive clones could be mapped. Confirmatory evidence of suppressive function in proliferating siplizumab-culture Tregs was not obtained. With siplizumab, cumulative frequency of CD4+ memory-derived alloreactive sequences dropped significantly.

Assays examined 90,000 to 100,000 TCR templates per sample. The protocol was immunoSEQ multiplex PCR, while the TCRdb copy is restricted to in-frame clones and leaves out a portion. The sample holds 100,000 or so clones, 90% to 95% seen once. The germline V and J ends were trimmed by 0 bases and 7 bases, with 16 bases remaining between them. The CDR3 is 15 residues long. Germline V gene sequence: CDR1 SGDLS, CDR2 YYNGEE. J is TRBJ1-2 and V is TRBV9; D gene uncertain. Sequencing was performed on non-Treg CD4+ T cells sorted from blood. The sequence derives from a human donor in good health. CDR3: CASSVAPEVHSGYTF. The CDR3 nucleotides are TGTGCCAGCAGCGTAGCCCCAGAGGTACACAGTGGCTACACCTTC.